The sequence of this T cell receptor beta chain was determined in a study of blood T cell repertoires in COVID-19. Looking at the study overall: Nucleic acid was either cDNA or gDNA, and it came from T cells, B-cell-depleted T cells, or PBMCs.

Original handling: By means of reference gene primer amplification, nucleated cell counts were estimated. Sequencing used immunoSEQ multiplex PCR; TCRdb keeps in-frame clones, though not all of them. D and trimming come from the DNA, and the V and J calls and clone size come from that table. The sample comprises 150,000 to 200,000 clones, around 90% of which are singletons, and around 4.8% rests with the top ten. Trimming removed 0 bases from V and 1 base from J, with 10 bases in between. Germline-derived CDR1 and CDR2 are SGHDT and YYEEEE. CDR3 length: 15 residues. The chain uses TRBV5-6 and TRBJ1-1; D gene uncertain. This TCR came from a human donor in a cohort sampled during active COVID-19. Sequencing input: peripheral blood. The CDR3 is CASSLGWAGNTEAFF. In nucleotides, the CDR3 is TGTGCCAGCAGCTTGGGGTGGGCGGGGAACACTGAAGCTTTCTTT.